This TCR beta chain was obtained from a study of blood T cell repertoires in COVID-19. Across the whole study: PBMCs, B-cell-depleted T cells, or T cells provided the cDNA or gDNA that made up the material.

Using immunoSEQ multiplex PCR, the repertoire was profiled, and TCRdb retains in-frame clones only, with some absent. The table includes approximately 150,000 clones, about 85% detected once. The CDR3 runs 16 residues. Germline V gene data show CDR1 as SEHNR and CDR2 as FQNEAQ (reference sequence). Losses at the gene ends were 8 bases for V and 7 bases for J; bases not matched to a gene: 17. V and J are TRBV7-9 and TRBJ1-2, with 9 bases lining up with TRBD1. The specimen was peripheral blood. The source is a man aged 35 to 55 with acute or convalescent COVID-19. This chain's CDR3 is CASGLMPGQGHSGYTF. The CDR3 DNA is TGTGCCAGCGGATTAATGCCGGGACAGGGACACTCTGGCTACACCTTC.